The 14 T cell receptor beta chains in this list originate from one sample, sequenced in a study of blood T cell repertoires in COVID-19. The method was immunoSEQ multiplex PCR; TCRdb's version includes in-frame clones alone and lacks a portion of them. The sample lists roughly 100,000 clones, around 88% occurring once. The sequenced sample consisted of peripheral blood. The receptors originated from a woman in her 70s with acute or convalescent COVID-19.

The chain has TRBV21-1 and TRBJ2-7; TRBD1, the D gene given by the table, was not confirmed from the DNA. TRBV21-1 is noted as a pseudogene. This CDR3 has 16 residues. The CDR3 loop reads CASGPARYRGPYEQYF. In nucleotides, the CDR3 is TGTGCCAGCGGACCCGCCCGTTACAGGGGGCCCTACGAGCAGTACTTC.

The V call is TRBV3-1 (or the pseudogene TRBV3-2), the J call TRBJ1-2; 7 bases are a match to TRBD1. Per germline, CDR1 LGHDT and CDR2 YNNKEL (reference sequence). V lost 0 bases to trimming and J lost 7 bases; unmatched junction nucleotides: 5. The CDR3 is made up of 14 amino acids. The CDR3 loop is CASSQEDRVGGYTF. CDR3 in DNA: TGTGCCAGCAGCCAAGAAGACAGGGTGGGTGGCTACACCTTC.

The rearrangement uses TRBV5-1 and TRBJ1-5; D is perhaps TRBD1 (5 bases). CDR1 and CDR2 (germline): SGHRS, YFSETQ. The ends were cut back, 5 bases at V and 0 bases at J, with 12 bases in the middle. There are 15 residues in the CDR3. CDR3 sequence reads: CASRQTENSNQPQHF. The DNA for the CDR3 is TGCGCCAGCAGACAGACAGAAAATAGCAATCAGCCCCAGCATTTT.

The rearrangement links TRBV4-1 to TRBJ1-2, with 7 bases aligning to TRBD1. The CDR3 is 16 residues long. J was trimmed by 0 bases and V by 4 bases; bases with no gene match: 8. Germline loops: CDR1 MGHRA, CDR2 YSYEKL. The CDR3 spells CASSPGPGGANYGYTF. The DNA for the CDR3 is TGCGCCAGCAGCCCCGGGCCAGGGGGAGCTAACTATGGCTACACCTTC.

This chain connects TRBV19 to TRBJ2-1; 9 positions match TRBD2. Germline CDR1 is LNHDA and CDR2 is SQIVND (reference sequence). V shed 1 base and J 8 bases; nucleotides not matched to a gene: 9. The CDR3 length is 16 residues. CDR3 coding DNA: TGTGCCAGTAGTATAGGAACGGGACTAGCCGTCGATGAGCAGTTCTTC. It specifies CASSIGTGLAVDEQFF. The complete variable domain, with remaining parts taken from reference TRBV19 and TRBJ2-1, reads DGGITQSPKYLFRKEGQNVTLSCEQNLNHDAMYWYRQDPGQGLRLIYYSQIVNDFQKGDIAEGYSVSREKKESFPLTVTSAQKNPTAFYLCASSIGTGLAVDEQFFGPGTRLTVL.

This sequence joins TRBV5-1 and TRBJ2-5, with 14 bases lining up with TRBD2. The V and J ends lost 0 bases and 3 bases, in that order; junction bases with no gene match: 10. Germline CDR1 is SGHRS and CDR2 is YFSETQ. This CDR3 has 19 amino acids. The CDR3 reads CASSLGRTSGRLDKETQYF. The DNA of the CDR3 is TGCGCCAGCAGCTTGGGCCGGACTAGCGGGAGGCTGGATAAAGAGACCCAGTACTTC.

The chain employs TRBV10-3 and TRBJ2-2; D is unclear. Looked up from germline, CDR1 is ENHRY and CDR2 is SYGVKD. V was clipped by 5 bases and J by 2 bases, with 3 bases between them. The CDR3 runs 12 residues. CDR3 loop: CAISPNTGELFF. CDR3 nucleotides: TGTGCCATCAGTCCTAACACCGGGGAGCTGTTTTTT.

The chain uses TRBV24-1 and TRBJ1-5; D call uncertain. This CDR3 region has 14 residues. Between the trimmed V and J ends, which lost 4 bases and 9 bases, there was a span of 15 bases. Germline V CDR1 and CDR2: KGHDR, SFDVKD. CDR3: CATSDPFLAGPQHF. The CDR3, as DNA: TGTGCCACCAGTGACCCATTTTTAGCGGGGCCCCAGCATTTT.

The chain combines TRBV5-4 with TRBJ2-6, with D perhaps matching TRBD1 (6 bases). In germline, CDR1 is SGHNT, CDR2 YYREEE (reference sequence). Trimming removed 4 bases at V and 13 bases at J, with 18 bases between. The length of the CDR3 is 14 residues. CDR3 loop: CASSPSTGTDVLTF. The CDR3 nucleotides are TGTGCCAGCAGCCCATCTACAGGGACGGATGTCCTGACTTTC.

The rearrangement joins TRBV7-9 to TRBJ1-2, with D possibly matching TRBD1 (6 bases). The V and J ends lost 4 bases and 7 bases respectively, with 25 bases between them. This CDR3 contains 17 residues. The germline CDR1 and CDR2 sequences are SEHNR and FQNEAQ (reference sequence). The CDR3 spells CASSSGLDRRGAVGYTF. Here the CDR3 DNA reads TGTGCCAGCAGCTCAGGGTTGGATCGACGGGGGGCTGTTGGCTACACCTTC.

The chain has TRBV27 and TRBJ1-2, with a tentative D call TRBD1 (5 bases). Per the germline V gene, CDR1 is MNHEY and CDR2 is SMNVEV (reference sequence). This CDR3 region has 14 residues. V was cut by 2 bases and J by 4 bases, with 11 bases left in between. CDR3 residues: CASSLGGGTYGYTF. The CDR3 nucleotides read TGTGCCAGCAGTTTAGGCGGGGGAACCTATGGCTACACCTTC.

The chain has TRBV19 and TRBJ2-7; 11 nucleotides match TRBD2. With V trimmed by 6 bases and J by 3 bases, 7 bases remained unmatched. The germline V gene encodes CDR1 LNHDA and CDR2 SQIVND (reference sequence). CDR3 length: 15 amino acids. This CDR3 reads CASRISGRAVYEQYF. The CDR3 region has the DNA TGTGCCAGTAGGATTAGCGGGAGGGCCGTCTACGAGCAGTACTTC.

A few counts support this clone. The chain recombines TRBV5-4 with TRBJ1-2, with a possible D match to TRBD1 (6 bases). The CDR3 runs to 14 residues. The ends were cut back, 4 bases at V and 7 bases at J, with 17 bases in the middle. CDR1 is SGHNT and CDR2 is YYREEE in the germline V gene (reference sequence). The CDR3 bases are TGTGCCAGCAGCCCACAGACAGGATTGGCTGGCTACACCTTC. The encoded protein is CASSPQTGLAGYTF.

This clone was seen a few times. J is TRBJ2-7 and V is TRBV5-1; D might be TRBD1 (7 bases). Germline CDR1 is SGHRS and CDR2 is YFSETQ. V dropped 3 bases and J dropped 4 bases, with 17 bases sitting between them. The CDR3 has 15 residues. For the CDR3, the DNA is TGCGCCAGCAGCTCGACAGGGACTGCTTGGTACGAGCAGTACTTC. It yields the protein CASSSTGTAWYEQYF.